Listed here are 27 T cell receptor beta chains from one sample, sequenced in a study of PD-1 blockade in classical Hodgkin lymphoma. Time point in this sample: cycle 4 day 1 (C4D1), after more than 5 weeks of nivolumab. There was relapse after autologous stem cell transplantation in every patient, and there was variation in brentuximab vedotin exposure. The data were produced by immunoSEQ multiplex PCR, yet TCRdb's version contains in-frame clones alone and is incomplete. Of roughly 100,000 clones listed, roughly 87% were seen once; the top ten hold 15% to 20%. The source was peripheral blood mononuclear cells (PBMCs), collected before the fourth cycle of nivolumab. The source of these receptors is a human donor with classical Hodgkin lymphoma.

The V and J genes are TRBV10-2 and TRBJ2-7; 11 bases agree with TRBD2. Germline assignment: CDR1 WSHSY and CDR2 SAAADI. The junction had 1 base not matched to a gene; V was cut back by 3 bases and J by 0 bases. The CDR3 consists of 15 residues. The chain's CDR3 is CASSDGTSGSYEQYF. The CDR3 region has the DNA TGCGCCAGCAGTGATGGGACTAGCGGCTCCTACGAGCAGTACTTC.

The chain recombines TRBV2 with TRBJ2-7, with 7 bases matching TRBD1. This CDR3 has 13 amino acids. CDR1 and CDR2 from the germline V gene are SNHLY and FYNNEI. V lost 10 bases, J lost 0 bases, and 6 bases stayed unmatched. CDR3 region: CAMIGQASYEQYF. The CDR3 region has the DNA TGTGCCATGATCGGACAGGCCTCCTACGAGCAGTACTTC.

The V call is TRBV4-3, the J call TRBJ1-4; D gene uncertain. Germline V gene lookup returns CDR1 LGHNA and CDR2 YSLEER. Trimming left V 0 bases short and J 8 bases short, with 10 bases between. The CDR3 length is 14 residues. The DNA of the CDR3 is TGCGCCAGCAGCCAAGATCCGGGAGACGAAAAACTGTTTTTT. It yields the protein CASSQDPGDEKLFF.

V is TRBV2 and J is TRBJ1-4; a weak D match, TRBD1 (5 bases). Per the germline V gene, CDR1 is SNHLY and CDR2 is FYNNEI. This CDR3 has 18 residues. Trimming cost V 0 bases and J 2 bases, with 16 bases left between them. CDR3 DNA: TGTGCCAGCAGTGAAGCCTGGGACGGAGCTCCGACTAATGAAAAACTGTTTTTT. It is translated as CASSEAWDGAPTNEKLFF.

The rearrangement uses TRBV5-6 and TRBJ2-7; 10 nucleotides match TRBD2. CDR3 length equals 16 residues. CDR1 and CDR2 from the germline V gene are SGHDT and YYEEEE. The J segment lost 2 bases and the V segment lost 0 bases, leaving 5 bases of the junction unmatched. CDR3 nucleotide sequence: TGTGCCAGCAGCTTGGATATAGCGGGAGGTACCTACGAGCAGTACTTC. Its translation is CASSLDIAGGTYEQYF.

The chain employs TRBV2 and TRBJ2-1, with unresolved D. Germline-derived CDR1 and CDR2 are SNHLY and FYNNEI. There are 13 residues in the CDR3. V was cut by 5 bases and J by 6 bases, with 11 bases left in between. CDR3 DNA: TGTGCCAGCAGTTACGACACTACCAATGAGCAGTTCTTC. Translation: CASSYDTTNEQFF.

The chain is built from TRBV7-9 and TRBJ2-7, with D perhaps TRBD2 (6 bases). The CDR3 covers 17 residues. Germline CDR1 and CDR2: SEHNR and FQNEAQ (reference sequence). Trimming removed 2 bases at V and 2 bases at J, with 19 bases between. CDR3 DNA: TGTGCCAGCAGCTTAAGTAGGGCAGGAGGGTCCCCCTACGAGCAGTACTTC. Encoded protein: CASSLSRAGGSPYEQYF.

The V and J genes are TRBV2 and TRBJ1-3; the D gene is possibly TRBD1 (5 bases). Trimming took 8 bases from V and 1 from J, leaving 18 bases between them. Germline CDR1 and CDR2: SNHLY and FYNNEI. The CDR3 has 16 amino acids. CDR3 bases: TGTGCCAGCTGCCCGGGACGGCTATGGTCTGGAAACACCATATATTTT. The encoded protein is CASCPGRLWSGNTIYF.

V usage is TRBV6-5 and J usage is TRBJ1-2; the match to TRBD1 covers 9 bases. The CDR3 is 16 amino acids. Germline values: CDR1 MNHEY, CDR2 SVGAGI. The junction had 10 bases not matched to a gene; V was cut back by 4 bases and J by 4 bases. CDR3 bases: TGTGCCAGCAGTTCTGTGACCGGGACAGGGTTCTATGGCTACACCTTC. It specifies CASSSVTGTGFYGYTF.

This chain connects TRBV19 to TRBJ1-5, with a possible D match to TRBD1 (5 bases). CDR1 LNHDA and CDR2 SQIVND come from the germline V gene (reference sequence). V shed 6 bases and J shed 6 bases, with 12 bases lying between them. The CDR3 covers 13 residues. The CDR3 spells CASRNQGSQPQHF. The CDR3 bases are TGTGCCAGTAGGAATCAGGGAAGTCAGCCCCAGCATTTT.

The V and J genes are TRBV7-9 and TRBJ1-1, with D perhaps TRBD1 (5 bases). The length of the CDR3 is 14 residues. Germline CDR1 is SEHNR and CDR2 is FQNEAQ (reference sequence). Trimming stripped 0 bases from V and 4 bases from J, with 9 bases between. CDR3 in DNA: TGTGCCAGCAGCTTAGCCGGGGGTCGCACTGAAGCTTTCTTT. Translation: CASSLAGGRTEAFF.

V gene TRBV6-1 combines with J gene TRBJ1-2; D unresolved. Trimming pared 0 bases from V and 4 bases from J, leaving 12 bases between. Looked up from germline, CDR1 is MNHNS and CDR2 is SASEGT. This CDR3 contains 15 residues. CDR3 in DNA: TGTGCCAGCAGTGAAGCGCATGGCCCTGGCTATGGCTACACCTTC. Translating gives CASSEAHGPGYGYTF.

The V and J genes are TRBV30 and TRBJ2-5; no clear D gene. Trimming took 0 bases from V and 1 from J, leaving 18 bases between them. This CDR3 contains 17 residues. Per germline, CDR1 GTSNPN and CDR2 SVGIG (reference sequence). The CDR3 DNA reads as TGTGCCTGGAGTGTACTCGGGCCCCGGTCGGGCCAAGAGACCCAGTACTTC. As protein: CAWSVLGPRSGQETQYF.

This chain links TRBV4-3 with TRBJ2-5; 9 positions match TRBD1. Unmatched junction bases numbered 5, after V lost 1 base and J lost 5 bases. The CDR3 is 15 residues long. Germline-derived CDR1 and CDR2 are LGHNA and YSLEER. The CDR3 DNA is TGCGCCAGCAGCCAAGTCCACAGGGGGCAGGAGACCCAGTACTTC. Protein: CASSQVHRGQETQYF.

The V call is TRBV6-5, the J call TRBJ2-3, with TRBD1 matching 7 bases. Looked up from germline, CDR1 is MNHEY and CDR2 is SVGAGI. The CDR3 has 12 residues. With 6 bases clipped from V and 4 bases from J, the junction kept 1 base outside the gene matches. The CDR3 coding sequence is TGTGCCAGCAGAACAGGGGCAGATACGCAGTATTTT. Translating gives CASRTGADTQYF.

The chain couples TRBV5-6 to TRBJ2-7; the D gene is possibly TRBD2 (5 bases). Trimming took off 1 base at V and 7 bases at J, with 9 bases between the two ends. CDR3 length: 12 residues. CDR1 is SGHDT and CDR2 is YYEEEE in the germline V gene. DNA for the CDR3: TGTGCCAGCAGCTTGTCATCGGGAGAGCAGTACTTC. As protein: CASSLSSGEQYF.

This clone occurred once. The CDR3 DNA reads as TGTGCCAGTAGTATGGGGACCGGGGGATTCACAGATACGCAGTATTTT. Residues: CASSMGTGGFTDTQYF. J is TRBJ2-3 and V is TRBV19, with TRBD2 as a possible D gene (6 bases). The CDR3 loop spans 16 amino acids. Between the trimmed V and J ends, which lost 3 bases and 2 bases, there was a span of 15 bases. CDR1 is LNHDA and CDR2 is SQIVND in the germline V gene (reference sequence).

CDR3 bases: TGTGCCAGCAGCTTAGATTTACAGCTGAACACTGAAGCTTTCTTT. It codes for CASSLDLQLNTEAFF. The chain joins TRBV5-4 to TRBJ1-1; D not certain. V was pared by 2 bases and J by 0 bases, with 11 bases between. Looked up from germline, CDR1 is SGHNT and CDR2 is YYREEE (reference sequence). The CDR3 contains 15 residues.

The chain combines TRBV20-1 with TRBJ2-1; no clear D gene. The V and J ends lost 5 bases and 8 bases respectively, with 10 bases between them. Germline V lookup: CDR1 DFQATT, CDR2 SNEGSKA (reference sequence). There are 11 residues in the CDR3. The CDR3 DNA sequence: TGCAGTGCTTCCAGTAAGCATGAGCAGTTCTTC. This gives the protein CSASSKHEQFF.

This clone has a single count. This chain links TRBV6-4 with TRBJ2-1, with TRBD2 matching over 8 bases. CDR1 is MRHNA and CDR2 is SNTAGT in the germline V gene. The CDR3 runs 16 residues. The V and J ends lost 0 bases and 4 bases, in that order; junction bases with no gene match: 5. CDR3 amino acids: CASSDSVLAGYNEQFF. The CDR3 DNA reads TGTGCCAGCAGTGACTCGGTATTAGCGGGATACAATGAGCAGTTCTTC.

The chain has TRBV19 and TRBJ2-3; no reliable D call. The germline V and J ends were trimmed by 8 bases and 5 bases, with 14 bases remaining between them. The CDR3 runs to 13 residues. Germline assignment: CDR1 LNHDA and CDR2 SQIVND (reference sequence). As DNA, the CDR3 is TGTGCCAGTGCGCTCCGGGCCAGAGATACGCAGTATTTT. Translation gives CASALRARDTQYF.

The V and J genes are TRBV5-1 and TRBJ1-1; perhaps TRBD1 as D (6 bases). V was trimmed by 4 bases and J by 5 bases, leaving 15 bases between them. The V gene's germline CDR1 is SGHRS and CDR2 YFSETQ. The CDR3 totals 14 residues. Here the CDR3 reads CASSPAGAGTEAFF. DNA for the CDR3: TGCGCCAGCAGCCCCGCGGGGGCGGGGACTGAAGCTTTCTTT.

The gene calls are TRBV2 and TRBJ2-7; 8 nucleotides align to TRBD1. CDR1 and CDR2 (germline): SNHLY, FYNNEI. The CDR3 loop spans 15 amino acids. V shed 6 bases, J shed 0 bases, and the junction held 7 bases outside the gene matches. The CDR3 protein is CASRGGQGGSYEQYF. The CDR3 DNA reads TGTGCCAGCAGGGGTGGACAGGGAGGCTCCTACGAGCAGTACTTC.

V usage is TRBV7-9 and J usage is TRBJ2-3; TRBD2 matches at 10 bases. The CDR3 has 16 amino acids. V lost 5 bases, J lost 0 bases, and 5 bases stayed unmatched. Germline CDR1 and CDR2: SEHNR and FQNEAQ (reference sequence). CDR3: CASSTGTSASTDTQYF. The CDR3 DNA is TGTGCCAGCAGCACAGGGACTAGCGCTAGCACAGATACGCAGTATTTT.

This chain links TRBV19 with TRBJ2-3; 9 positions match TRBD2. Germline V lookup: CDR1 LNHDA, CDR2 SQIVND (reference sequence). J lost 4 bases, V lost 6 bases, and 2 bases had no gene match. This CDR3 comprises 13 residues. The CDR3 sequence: CASRVAGADTQYF. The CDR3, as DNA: TGTGCCAGTAGGGTAGCGGGAGCAGATACGCAGTATTTT.

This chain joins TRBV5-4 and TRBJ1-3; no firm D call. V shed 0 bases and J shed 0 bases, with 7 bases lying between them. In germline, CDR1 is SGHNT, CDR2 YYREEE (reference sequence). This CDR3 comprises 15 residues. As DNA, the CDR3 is TGTGCCAGCAGCTTGGCCGAGGGCTCTGGAAACACCATATATTTT. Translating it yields CASSLAEGSGNTIYF. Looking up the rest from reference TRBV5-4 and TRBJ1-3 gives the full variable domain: ETGVTQSPTHLIKTRGQQVTLRCSSQSGHNTVSWYQQALGQGPQFIFQYYREEENGRGNFPPRFSGLQFPNYSSELNVNALELDDSALYLCASSLAEGSGNTIYFGEGSWLTVV.

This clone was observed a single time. The CDR3 here is CASSYLEQFF. CDR3 nucleotide sequence: TGTGCCAGCAGTTACCTTGAGCAGTTCTTC. The V call is TRBV28, the J call TRBJ2-1; D is unresolved. With 4 bases removed from V and 9 bases from J, the gap between germline ends came to 4 bases. The CDR3 length is 10 residues. The germline CDR1 and CDR2 sequences are MDHEN and SYDVKM. The full variable domain, with the rest looked up from reference TRBV28 and TRBJ2-1, is DVKVTQSSRYLVKRTGEKVFLECVQDMDHENMFWYRQDPGLGLRLIYFSYDVKMKEKGDIPEGYSVSREKKERFSLILESASTNQTSMYLCASSYLEQFFGPGTRLTVL.